Below, 17 T cell receptor beta chains from the same sample are listed, as sequenced in a study of control samples from healthy donors and cancer patients. The repertoire was sequenced with immunoSEQ multiplex PCR; TCRdb's copy has only in-frame clones and lacks some. The repertoire holds 100,000 to 150,000 clones, with roughly 92% as singletons. The sequenced sample consisted of blood. Every receptor here comes from a man younger than 35 in good health.

The chain uses TRBV6-5 and TRBJ1-6; a weak D match, TRBD1 (5 bases). Germline V gives CDR1 MNHEY, CDR2 SVGAGI. This CDR3 contains 15 residues. V lost 5 bases and J lost 5, with 13 bases in between. The CDR3 bases are TGTGCCAGCAGTCTCCGGGACGGAAATAATTCACCCCTCCACTTT. Its translation: CASSLRDGNNSPLHF.

The CDR3 loop is CAWSRAGNEKLFF. The CDR3 bases are TGTGCCTGGAGCAGGGCCGGGAATGAAAAACTGTTTTTT. The chain employs TRBV30 and TRBJ1-4, with D maybe TRBD1 (5 bases). This CDR3 has 13 amino acids. The germline CDR1 and CDR2 sequences are GTSNPN and SVGIG (reference sequence). The V and J ends lost 3 bases and 5 bases respectively, with 10 bases between them.

The chain joins TRBV6-1 to TRBJ1-2; D gene unclear. This CDR3 is built from 16 residues. Germline V gives CDR1 MNHNS, CDR2 SASEGT. The V gene lost 1 base and the J gene lost 0 bases, with 12 bases spanning the gap. This CDR3 reads CASSEENRGPNYGYTF. The CDR3 nucleotides read TGTGCCAGCAGTGAAGAAAACAGAGGACCTAACTATGGCTACACCTTC.

With regard to this clone: One junction end disagrees with the germline gene, perhaps due to a read error. The V call is TRBV5-1, the J call TRBJ2-4, with D hard to call. The V gene's germline CDR1 is SGHRS and CDR2 YFSETQ. CDR3 length: 15 residues. CDR3 protein: CASSLAGLAENIQYF. Written as DNA, the CDR3 is TGCGCCAGCAGCTTGGCCGGTTTAGCCGAAAACATTCAGTACTTC.

The rearrangement uses TRBV20-1 and TRBJ1-2; no firm D call. V was clipped by 5 bases and J by 8 bases, with 12 bases between them. CDR1 and CDR2 (germline): DFQATT, SNEGSKA (reference sequence). The CDR3 has 11 amino acids. The CDR3 loop reads CSALTMTGYTF. The CDR3 DNA reads TGCAGTGCTCTAACGATGACCGGCTACACCTTC.

The rearrangement links TRBV5-6 to TRBJ2-7; 7 positions match TRBD1. The CDR3 spans 14 residues. Germline V gene lookup returns CDR1 SGHDT and CDR2 YYEEEE. With V trimmed by 5 bases and J by 1 base, 6 bases remained unmatched. The CDR3 loop is CASRGTAHSYEQYF. The DNA for the CDR3 is TGTGCCAGCAGGGGGACAGCACATTCCTACGAGCAGTACTTC.

The chain recombines TRBV3-1 (or the pseudogene TRBV3-2) with TRBJ1-3; a weak D match, TRBD1 (5 bases). The CDR3 consists of 16 residues. Germline CDR1 is LGHDT and CDR2 is YNNKEL (reference sequence). The V and J ends lost 3 bases and 4 bases respectively, with 16 bases between them. The CDR3 loop is CASSQGIGTEGNTIYF. The CDR3 coding sequence is TGTGCCAGCAGCCAGGGAATTGGGACGGAAGGAAACACCATATATTTT.

This chain connects TRBV10-2 to TRBJ1-5, with D perhaps TRBD1 (5 bases). Trimming took 5 bases from V and 4 from J, leaving 21 bases between them. CDR1 and CDR2 from the germline V gene are WSHSY and SAAADI. The length of the CDR3 is 17 residues. The CDR3 reads CASSQGHTPRGNQPQHF. CDR3 DNA: TGCGCCAGCAGTCAAGGACACACCCCACGGGGGAATCAGCCCCAGCATTTT.

The chain employs TRBV19 and TRBJ2-2; no reliable D call. Between the trimmed V and J ends, which lost 2 bases and 4 bases, there was a span of 8 bases. In germline, CDR1 is LNHDA, CDR2 SQIVND (reference sequence). The CDR3 extends over 14 amino acids. The CDR3 DNA is TGTGCCAGTAGTATACAGGATGTCACCGGGGAGCTGTTTTTT. It is translated as CASSIQDVTGELFF.

This chain links TRBV27 with TRBJ2-4, with 7 bases lining up with TRBD2. The CDR3 has 13 amino acids. V lost 8 bases, J lost 9 bases, and 10 bases stayed unmatched. CDR1 and CDR2 from the germline V gene are MNHEY and SMNVEV (reference sequence). The CDR3 coding sequence is TGTGCCAGCCGGGGGTCGCCGGGGGGCATTCAGTACTTC. Amino acid sequence: CASRGSPGGIQYF.

The J gene is TRBJ2-3, the V gene TRBV27; no clear D gene. CDR1 MNHEY and CDR2 SMNVEV come from the germline V gene (reference sequence). Deletions cut 0 bases from V and 0 bases from J, with 4 bases between. The length of the CDR3 is 14 residues. CDR3 coding DNA: TGTGCCAGCAGTTTATCGGTCAGCACAGATACGCAGTATTTT. This sequence encodes CASSLSVSTDTQYF.

CDR3: CASSLTGSSNQPQHF. The CDR3, as DNA: TGCGCCAGCAGCCTGACAGGTAGTAGCAATCAGCCCCAGCATTTT. The chain links TRBV4-1 to TRBJ1-5; D is possibly TRBD1 (6 bases). With 4 bases removed from V and 0 bases from J, the gap between germline ends came to 10 bases. This CDR3 is built from 15 residues. In germline, CDR1 is MGHRA, CDR2 YSYEKL.

This chain uses TRBV3-1 (or the pseudogene TRBV3-2) with TRBJ1-1; D gene uncertain. Germline V CDR1 and CDR2: LGHDT, YNNKEL (reference sequence). V dropped 4 bases and J dropped 1 base, with 10 bases sitting between them. The CDR3 is 14 amino acids. The CDR3 DNA reads as TGTGCCAGCAGCCCAGCTAGGGAGAACACTGAAGCTTTCTTT. Amino acid sequence: CASSPARENTEAFF.

The V and J genes are TRBV30 and TRBJ1-3, with unresolved D. In germline, CDR1 is GTSNPN, CDR2 SVGIG (reference sequence). The germline V and J ends were trimmed by 3 bases and 5 bases, with 11 bases remaining between them. The length of the CDR3 is 13 residues. CDR3 residues: CAWSLVLRNTIYF. The CDR3 coding sequence is TGTGCCTGGAGCTTGGTTTTGAGAAACACCATATATTTT.

The chain employs TRBV6-4 and TRBJ1-3; maybe TRBD1 (6 bases). CDR1 and CDR2 (germline): MRHNA, SNTAGT. The CDR3 is made up of 19 amino acids. Trimming stripped 6 bases from V and 5 bases from J, with 29 bases between. The CDR3 nucleotides are TGTGCCAGCAGGTTGACCGGGACATCTCACGACCCACATAGAAACACCATATATTTT. It yields the protein CASRLTGTSHDPHRNTIYF.

V and J are TRBV19 and TRBJ2-1, with a tentative D call TRBD1 (6 bases). The V gene's germline CDR1 is LNHDA and CDR2 SQIVND (reference sequence). The CDR3 consists of 13 residues. V shed 9 bases and J shed 4 bases, with 13 bases lying between them. The CDR3 DNA reads TGTGCCAGCGCTTGGGGGCTTTACAATGAGCAGTTCTTC. Protein product: CASAWGLYNEQFF.

CDR3 nucleotides: TGCGCCAGCAGCCTGGGGAGGGCGGACTATGGCTACACCTTC. Translating it yields CASSLGRADYGYTF. The chain employs TRBV4-1 and TRBJ1-2, with D uncertain. There are 14 residues in the CDR3. In germline, CDR1 is MGHRA, CDR2 YSYEKL. Trimming left V 4 bases short and J 3 bases short, with 12 bases between.